This record looks at one T cell receptor (beta chain) sequence and its context. This clone was recorded once. It has no known antigen specificity. Base qualities are not recorded, but no much larger clone differs from it by a single base. One collaborating source in Seattle enrolled patients during active infection and followed them longitudinally through the course of disease. The collaborating institutions used their own protocols to collect whole blood in K2EDTA tubes. For TCRbeta analysis, collaborator samples were shipped as frozen whole blood, as isolated PBMCs, or as DNA extracted from either sample type. TCRbeta CDR3 regions were amplified from genomic DNA by means of the immunoSEQ Assay, a bias-controlled multiplex PCR. The source study handled its data this way. Within the assay, amplification of reference gene primers was used to estimate how many nucleated cells each sample contained. To quantify the absolute abundance of each unique TCRbeta CDR3 rearrangement, sequence reads were collapsed and filtered. For each sample, productive Simpson clonality was calculated by taking the square root of Simpson's diversity index across productive rearrangements. As stored in TCRdb, this immuneACCESS dataset retains in-frame rearrangements with V and J assigned. A fraction of the clones does not appear; measured against another copy, unresolved V genes explain less than half of the discrepancy, and the remainder lacks a known reason. Clonal size and the V and J genes are those of that table, whereas D and trimming came from the DNA. This sample gives about 180,000 clones in total; 80% to 85% of them show up just once. The leading ten clones occupy approximately 12% of the sample.

The data derive from a study of blood T cell repertoires in COVID-19 (dated by TCRdb to 2018 to 2020). Describing the broader study: The collaborator samples originated in the United States, Italy and Spain and spanned the acute and convalescent phases of COVID-19. The prospective study material was composed of cDNA or gDNA derived from T cells, B-cell-depleted T cells, or PBMCs. The dataset comprised deeply sampled blood TCRbeta repertoires from subjects exposed to, actively infected with, or recovered from COVID-19. The repertoires were released in a freely available public database intended as a resource for research on the immune response to SARS-CoV-2. Samples came from the ongoing ImmuneRACE study (first 160 participants) plus 1,254 subjects from 6 global collaborators. A de-identified subject ID, COVID-19 status, age in years and sex were almost always included in the sample metadata. Where available, HLA class I and class II types were taken from metadata supplied by the sample provider and were not determined by assay-based typing.

Clipping removes 1 base from V and 7 bases from J, with 9 as the unmatched junction base count. The germline V gene (reference sequence) provides CDR1 LGHDT and CDR2 YNNKEL. From the cysteine through the phenylalanine, the CDR3 covers 16 amino acids. The only DNA kept is the CDR3, 48 bases in frame from the first base. Study-wide conclusions, independent of this receptor: The amount of clinical and demographic metadata varied by source and participant and was provided uncurated.

Specimen: peripheral blood. This clonotype was obtained from an elderly woman with COVID-19, enrolled during active disease. The V gene is TRBV3-1 (or the pseudogene TRBV3-2) and the J gene is TRBJ2-1, and TRBD2 aligns with 8 junction nucleotides. In nucleotide form, the sequence is TGTGCCAGCAGCCAAGCTGGCGGGAGGTTGGGGAATGAGCAGTTCTTC. This codes for CASSQAGGRLGNEQFF.